This T cell receptor (beta chain) stems from a study of T cell responses to AZD1222 COVID-19 vaccine. General study findings and limits: Repertoire sampling was restricted to post-peak T cell response timepoints.

Assay used: immunoSEQ multiplex PCR; TCRdb lists only in-frame clones, some missing. This sample has some 98,000 clones; approximately 84% occur once, and the top ten carry over 12%. Trimming removed 0 bases at V and 2 bases at J, with 6 bases between. This CDR3 is 14 amino acids long. Germline CDR1 reads SGDLS; CDR2 reads YYNGEE. With respect to this clone: Its specificity is unknown.

The sequences come from peripheral blood, collected 28 days after the second AZD1222 dose. The sequence was obtained from an adult who received the AZD1222 COVID-19 vaccine. The V and J genes are TRBV9 and TRBJ1-5, with a weak D call TRBD1 (5 bases). This CDR3 reads CASSVGGGNQPQHF. CDR3 nucleotides: TGTGCCAGCAGCGTAGGAGGGGGCAATCAGCCCCAGCATTTT. Drawing the rest from reference TRBV9 and TRBJ1-5, the complete variable domain is DSGVTQTPKHLITATGQRVTLRCSPRSGDLSVYWYQQSLDQGLQFLIQYYNGEERAKGNILERFSAQQFPDLHSELNLSSLELGDSALYFCASSVGGGNQPQHFGDGTRLSIL.